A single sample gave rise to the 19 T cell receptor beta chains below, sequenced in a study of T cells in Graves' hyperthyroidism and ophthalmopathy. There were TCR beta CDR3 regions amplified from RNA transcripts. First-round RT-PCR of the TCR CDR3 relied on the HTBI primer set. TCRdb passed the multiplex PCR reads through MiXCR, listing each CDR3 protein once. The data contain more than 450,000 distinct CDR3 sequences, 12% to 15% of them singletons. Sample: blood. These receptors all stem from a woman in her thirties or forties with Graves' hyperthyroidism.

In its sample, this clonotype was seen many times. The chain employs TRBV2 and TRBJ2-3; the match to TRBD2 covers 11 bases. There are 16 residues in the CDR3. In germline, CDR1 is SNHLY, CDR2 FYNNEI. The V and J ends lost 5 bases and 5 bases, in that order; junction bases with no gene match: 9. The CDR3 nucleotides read TGTGCCAGCAGTTCCGATACTAGCGGGAGAGGAGATACGCAGTATTTT. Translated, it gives CASSSDTSGRGDTQYF.

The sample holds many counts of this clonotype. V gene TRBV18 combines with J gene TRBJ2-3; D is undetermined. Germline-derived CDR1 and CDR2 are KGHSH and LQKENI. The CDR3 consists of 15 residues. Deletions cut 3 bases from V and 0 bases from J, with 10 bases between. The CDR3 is CASSPLQPSTDTQYF. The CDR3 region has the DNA TGTGCCAGCTCACCTTTACAGCCTAGCACAGATACGCAGTATTTT.

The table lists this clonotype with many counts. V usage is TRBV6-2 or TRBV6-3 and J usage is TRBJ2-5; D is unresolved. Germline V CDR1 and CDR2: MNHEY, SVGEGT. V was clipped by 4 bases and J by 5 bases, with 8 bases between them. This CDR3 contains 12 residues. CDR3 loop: CASSFLRETQYF. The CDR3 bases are TGTGCCAGCAGTTTCCTTCGCGAGACCCAGTACTTC.

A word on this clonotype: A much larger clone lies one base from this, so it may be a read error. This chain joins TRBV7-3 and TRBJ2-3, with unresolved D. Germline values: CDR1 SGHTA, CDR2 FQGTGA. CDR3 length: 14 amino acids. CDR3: CAGSFTVSTDTQYF. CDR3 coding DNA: TGTGCCGGCAGCTTCACGGTTTCCACAGATACGCAGTATTTT.

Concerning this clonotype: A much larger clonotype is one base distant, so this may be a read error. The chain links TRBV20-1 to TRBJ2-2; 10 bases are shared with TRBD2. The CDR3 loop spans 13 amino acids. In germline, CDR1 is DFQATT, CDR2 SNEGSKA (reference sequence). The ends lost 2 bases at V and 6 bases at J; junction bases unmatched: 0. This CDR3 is CSARLAGAGELFF. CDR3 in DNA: TGCAGTGCTAGACTAGCGGGAGCCGGGGAGCTGTTTTTT.

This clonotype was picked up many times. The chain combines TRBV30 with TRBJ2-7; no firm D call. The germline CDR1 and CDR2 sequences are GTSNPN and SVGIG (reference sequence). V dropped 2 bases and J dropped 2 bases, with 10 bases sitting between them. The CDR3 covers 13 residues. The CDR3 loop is CAWSLQKPYEQYF. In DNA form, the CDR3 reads TGTGCCTGGAGTCTACAGAAGCCCTACGAGCAGTACTTC.

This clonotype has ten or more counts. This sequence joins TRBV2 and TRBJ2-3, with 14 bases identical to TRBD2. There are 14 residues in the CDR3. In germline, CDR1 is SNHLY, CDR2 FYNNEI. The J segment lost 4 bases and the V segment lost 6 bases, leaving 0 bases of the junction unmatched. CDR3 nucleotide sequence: TGTGCCAGCAGGGGACTAGCGGGAGCAGATACGCAGTATTTT. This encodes CASRGLAGADTQYF.

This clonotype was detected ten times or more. DNA of the CDR3: TGCAGTGCTAGAGATGTCTCCGACCTTGTTAGCAATCAGCCCCAGCATTTT. It codes for CSARDVSDLVSNQPQHF. J is TRBJ1-5 and V is TRBV20-1; D is ambiguous. Deletions cut 0 bases from V and 0 bases from J, with 15 bases between. CDR3 length equals 17 residues. Germline values: CDR1 DFQATT, CDR2 SNEGSKA (reference sequence).

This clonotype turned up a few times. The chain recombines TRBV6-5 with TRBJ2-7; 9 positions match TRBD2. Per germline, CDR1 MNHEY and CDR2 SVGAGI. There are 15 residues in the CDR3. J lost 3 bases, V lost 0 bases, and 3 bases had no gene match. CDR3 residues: CASSYSNSGSYEQYF. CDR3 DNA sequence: TGTGCCAGCAGTTACTCAAATAGCGGGAGCTACGAGCAGTACTTC.

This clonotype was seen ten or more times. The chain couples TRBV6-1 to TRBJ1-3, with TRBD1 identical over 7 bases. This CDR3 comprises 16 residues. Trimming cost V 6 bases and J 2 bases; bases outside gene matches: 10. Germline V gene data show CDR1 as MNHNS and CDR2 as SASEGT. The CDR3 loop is CASRERQGGAGNTIYF. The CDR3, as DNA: TGTGCCAGCAGAGAGAGACAGGGCGGCGCTGGAAACACCATATATTTT.

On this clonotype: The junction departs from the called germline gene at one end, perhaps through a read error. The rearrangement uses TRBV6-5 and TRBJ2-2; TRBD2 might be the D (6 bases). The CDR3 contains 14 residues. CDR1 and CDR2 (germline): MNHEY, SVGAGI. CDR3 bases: TGCGCCAGCAGTCCTGGCGGGAACACCGGGGGGCTGTTTTTT. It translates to CASSPGGNTGGLFF.

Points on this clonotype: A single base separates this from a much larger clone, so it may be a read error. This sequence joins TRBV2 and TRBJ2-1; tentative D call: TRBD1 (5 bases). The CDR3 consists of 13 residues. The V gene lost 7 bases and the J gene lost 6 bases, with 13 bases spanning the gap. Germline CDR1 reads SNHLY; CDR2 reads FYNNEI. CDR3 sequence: CASTGLLPNEQFF. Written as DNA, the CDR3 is TGTGCCAGCACAGGGCTGTTACCCAATGAGCAGTTCTTC.

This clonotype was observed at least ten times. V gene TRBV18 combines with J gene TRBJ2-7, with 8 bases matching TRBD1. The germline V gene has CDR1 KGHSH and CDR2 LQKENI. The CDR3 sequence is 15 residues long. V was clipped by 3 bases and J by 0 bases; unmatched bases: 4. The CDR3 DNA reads TGTGCCAGCTCACCTTTGCAGGGGGCCTCCTACGAGCAGTACTTC. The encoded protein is CASSPLQGASYEQYF.

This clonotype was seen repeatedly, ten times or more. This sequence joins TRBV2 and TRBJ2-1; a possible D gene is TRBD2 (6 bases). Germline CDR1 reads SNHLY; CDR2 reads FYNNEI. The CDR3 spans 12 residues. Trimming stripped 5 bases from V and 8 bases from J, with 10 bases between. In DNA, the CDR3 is TGTGCCAGCAGTTCAGGGACTTATGAGCAGTTCTTC. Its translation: CASSSGTYEQFF.

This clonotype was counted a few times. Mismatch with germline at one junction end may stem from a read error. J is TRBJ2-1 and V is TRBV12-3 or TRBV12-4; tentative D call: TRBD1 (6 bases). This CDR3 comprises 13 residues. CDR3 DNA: TGTGCCAGCAGTCTTTGGACAGACGCTGAGCAGTCCTTC. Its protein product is CASSLWTDAEQSF.

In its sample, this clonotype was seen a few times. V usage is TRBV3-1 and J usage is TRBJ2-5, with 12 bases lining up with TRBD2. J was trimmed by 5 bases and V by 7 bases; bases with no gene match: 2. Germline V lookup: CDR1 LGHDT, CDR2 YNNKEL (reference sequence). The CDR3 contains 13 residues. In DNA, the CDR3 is TGTGCCAGCACCGGACTAGCGGGGGAGACCCAGTACTTC. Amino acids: CASTGLAGETQYF.

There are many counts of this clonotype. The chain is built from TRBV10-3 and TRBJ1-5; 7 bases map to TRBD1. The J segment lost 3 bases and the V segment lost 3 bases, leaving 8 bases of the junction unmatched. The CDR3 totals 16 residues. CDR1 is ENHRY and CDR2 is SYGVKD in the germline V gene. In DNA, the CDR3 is TGTGCCATCAGTGATAGGACAGGAGCGTCCAATCAGCCCCAGCATTTT. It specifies CAISDRTGASNQPQHF.

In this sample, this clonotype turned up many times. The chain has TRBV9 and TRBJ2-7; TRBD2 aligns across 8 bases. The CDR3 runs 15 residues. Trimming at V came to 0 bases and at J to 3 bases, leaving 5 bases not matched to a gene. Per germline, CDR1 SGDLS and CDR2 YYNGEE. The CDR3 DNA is TGTGCCAGCAGCGTAGGGGATAGCGGGAACTACGAGCAGTACTTC. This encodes CASSVGDSGNYEQYF.

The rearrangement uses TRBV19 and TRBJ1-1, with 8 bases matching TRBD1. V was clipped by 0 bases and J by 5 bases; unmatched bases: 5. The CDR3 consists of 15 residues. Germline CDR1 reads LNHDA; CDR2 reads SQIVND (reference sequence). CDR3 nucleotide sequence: TGTGCCAGTAGTATAGAGCCAGGGGGCCGGACTGAAGCTTTCTTT. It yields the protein CASSIEPGGRTEAFF.